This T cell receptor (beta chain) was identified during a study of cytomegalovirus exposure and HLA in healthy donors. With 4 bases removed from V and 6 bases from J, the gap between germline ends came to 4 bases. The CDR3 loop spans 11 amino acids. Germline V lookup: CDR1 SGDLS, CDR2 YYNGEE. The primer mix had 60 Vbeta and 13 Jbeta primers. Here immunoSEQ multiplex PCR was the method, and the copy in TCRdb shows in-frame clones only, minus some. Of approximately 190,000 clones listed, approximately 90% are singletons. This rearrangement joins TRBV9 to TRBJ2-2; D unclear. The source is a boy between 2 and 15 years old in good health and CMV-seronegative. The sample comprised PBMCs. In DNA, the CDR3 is TGTGCCAGCAGCCTCGCCGGGGAGCTGTTTTTT. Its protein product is CASSLAGELFF.